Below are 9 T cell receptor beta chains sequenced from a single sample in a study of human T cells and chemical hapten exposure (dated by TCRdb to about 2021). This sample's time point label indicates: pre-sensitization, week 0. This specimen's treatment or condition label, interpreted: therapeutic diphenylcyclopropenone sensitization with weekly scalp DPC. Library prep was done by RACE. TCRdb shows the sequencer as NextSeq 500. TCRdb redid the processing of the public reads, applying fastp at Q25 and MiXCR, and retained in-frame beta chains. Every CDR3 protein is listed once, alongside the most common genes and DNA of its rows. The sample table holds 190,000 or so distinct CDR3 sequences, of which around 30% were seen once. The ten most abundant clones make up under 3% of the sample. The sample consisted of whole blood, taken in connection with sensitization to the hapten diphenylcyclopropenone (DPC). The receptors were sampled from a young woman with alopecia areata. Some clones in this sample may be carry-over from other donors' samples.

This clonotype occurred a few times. Here the CDR3 DNA reads TGTGCCAGCAGTTTATTGTCGGGAACCTACAATGAGCAGTTCTTC. Translated: CASSLLSGTYNEQFF. V is TRBV28 and J is TRBJ2-1; maybe TRBD2 (5 bases). The CDR3 has 15 residues. Germline loops: CDR1 MDHEN, CDR2 SYDVKM. Trimming cost V 1 base and J 2 bases, with 9 bases left between them.

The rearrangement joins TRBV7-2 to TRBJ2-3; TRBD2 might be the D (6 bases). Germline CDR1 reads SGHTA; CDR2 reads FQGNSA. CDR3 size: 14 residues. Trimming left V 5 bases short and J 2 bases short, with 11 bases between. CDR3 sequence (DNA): TGTGCCAGCAGCCGGGGAGGCTTCACAGATACGCAGTATTTT. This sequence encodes CASSRGGFTDTQYF.

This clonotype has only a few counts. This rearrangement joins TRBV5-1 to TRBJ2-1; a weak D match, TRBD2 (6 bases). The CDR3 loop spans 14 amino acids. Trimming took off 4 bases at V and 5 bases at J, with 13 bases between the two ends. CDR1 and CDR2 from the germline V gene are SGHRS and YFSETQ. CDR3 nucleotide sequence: TGCGCCAGCAGCCTCTCTAGCGTCCACAATGAGCAGTTCTTC. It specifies CASSLSSVHNEQFF. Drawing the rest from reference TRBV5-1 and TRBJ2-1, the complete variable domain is KAGVTQTPRYLIKTRGQQVTLSCSPISGHRSVSWYQQTPGQGLQFLFEYFSETQRNKGNFPGRFSGRQFSNSRSEMNVSTLELGDSALYLCASSLSSVHNEQFFGPGTRLTVL.

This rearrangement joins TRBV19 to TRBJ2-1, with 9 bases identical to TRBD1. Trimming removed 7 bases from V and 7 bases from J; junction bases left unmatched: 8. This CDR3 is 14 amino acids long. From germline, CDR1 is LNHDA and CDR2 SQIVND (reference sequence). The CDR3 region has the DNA TGTGCCAGTACTACACAGGGGGCAGGTAATGAGCAGTTCTTC. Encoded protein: CASTTQGAGNEQFF.

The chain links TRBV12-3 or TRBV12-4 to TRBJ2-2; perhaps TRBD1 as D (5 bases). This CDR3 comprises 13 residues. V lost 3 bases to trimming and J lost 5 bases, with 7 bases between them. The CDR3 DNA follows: TGTGCCAGCAGTTTGGCAGGGACCGGGGAGCTGTTTTTT. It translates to CASSLAGTGELFF.

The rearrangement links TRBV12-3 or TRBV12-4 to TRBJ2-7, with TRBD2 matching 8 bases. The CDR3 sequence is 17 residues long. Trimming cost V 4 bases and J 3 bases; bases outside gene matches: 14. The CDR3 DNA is TGTGCCAGCAGTTCCGGGTCGGGACTAGTATCTGACTACGAGCAGTACTTC. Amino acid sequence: CASSSGSGLVSDYEQYF.

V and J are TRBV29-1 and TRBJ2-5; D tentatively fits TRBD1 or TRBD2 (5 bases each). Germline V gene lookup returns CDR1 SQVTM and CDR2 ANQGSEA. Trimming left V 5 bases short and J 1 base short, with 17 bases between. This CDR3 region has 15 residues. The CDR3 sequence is CSVLRGSAAQETQYF. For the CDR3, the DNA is TGCAGCGTTCTCCGGGGCTCCGCGGCCCAAGAGACCCAGTACTTC.

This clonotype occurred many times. The CDR3 loop is CSARGMTYNEQFF. The CDR3 DNA follows: TGCAGTGCTAGGGGGATGACCTACAATGAGCAGTTCTTC. This chain connects TRBV20-1 to TRBJ2-1; D is uncertain. V was trimmed by 3 bases and J by 2 bases, leaving 8 bases between them. CDR3 size: 13 residues. Per germline, CDR1 DFQATT and CDR2 SNEGSKA (reference sequence).

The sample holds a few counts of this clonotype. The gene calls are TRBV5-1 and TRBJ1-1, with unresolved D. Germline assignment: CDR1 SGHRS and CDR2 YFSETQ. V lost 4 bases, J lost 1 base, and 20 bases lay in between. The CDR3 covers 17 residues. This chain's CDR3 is CASSLEFQGRTNTEAFF. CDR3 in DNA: TGCGCCAGCAGCCTCGAATTTCAAGGACGGACGAACACTGAAGCTTTCTTT.